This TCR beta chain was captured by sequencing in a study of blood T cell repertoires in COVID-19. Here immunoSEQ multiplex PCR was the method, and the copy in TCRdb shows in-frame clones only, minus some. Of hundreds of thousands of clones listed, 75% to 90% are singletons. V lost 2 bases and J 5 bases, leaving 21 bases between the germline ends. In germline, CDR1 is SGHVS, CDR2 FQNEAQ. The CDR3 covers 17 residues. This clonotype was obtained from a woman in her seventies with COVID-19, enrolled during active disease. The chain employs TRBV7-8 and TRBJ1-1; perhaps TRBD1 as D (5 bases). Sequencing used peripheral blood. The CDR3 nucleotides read TGTGCCAGCAGCTTAAACTGGGAGGCGGGGCTGTGGACTGAAGCTTTCTTT. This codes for CASSLNWEAGLWTEAFF. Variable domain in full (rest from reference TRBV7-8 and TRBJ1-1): GAGVSQSPRYKVAKRGQDVALRCDPISGHVSLFWYQQALGQGPEFLTYFQNEAQLDKSGLPSDRFFAERPEGSVSTLKIQRTQQEDSAVYLCASSLNWEAGLWTEAFFGQGTRLTVV.